This T cell receptor (beta chain) is drawn from a study of cytomegalovirus exposure and HLA in healthy donors (dated by TCRdb to between 2016 and 2019). General notes on the study: According to a later analysis, the 120 or so validation repertoires were produced on the same platform as the approximately 610 repertoires of the first cohort. The aim of the study was to test whether cataloging public T cell receptors could identify signatures of past pathogen exposure. A separate validation cohort of more than 100 different subjects was used in addition to the approximately 670-subject first cohort. The study combined high-throughput TCR immunosequencing, statistical association of individual TCRs with disease status, and machine learning to predict cytomegalovirus infection status.

The germline V gene (reference sequence) specifies DFQATT as CDR1 and SNEGSKA as CDR2. The CDR3 runs 11 amino acids, cysteine and phenylalanine included. Only the CDR3 region is kept as DNA, spanning 33 bases read in frame from base 1. V gives up 4 bases and J gives up 3 bases, and the segment between their germline ends measures 6 bases. The investigation overall reported the following: In both the original and validation cohorts, the classifier was reported to diagnose cytomegalovirus status with high specificity and sensitivity. According to the authors, the approach could potentially be generalized to other disease states and immunological phenotypes. In the study, roughly 160 TCR beta chains were listed as associated with cytomegalovirus. A few of the identified cytomegalovirus-associated TCR beta chains were confirmed in vitro to be specific for cytomegalovirus antigens. While some public TCRs were present in many individuals, most TCR sequences turned up only very rarely across donors. All 120 or so repertoires were used to score co-occurrence in the validation cohort in a later analysis, because that analysis had no HLA typing for the cohort. A later analysis found that TCRs clustered in the first cohort also tended to co-occur in the 120 or so validation repertoires, with just under 95% of cluster scores above 0.

Receptor amplification or capture employed the immunoSEQ multiplex PCR assay. On the authors' methods: To diagnose cytomegalovirus status from the catalog of TCR beta chain sequences, a statistical classification framework was built. In TCRdb, the immuneACCESS table is reduced to in-frame sequences with V and J assigned. These tables do not hold every clone; where another copy was compared, an unresolved V gene accounts for under half, and the others remain unexplained. That table gives V, J and clone size, and the DNA gave D and trimming. The sample table shows some 110,000 clones, and 85% to 95% are seen once. The ten largest clones capture approximately 1.3% of the sample. The donors belonged to the validation cohort of roughly 120 subjects, which was separate from the roughly 670-subject first cohort. This clone was seen just once. No cognate antigen has been identified for it. No base quality values were provided; no much bigger clone lies one nucleotide off.

The chain is made from TRBV20-1 and TRBJ1-2, with the D gene not clear enough to name. The sample taken for sequencing was PBMCs. The sequence came from a woman aged 18-30 years in good health and CMV-seronegative. Here is the DNA: TGCAGTGCTACTATAGACTATGGCTACACCTTC. Translated, it reads CSATIDYGYTF.